This T cell receptor beta chain was sequenced in a study of blood T cell repertoires in COVID-19. Study-wide background: PBMCs, B-cell-depleted T cells, or T cells were the source of the cDNA or gDNA that made up the material.

CDR1 is SGHTA, CDR2 FQGNSA, per germline. Trimming cost V 5 bases and J 3 bases; bases outside gene matches: 7. The CDR3 is 15 amino acids. Participants' own reports of clinical history determined their cohort assignment. Original handling: Amplification of reference gene primers provided the estimated nucleated cell counts. Using immunoSEQ multiplex PCR, the repertoire was profiled, and TCRdb retains in-frame clones only, with some absent. Clonal size and the V and J genes are those of that table, whereas D and trimming came from the DNA. The sample has tens of thousands of clones; around 87% are singletons.

The source is a woman aged 45 to 65 who had recovered from COVID-19. This chain links TRBV7-2 with TRBJ2-1; TRBD2 matches 7 bases. Sequenced sample: PBMCs or T cells enriched from blood (not recorded which). The DNA of the CDR3 is TGTGCCAGCAGCCAGAGGACTAGAGGCTACAATGAGCAGTTCTTC. Its protein product is CASSQRTRGYNEQFF.